One sample yielded the 16 T cell receptor beta chains listed below, sequenced in a study of OX40 agonist ivuxolimab in advanced cancers. The repertoire was sequenced with immunoSEQ multiplex PCR; TCRdb's copy has only in-frame clones and lacks some. Here the sample spans about 41,000 clones, approximately 86% being singletons. Sequencing was performed on CD4+ or CD8+ T cells sorted from blood, taken in a trial of the OX40 agonist ivuxolimab. All receptors derive from an adult with an advanced solid tumor such as melanoma, head and neck, liver or kidney cancer.

This clone occurred a few times. The V and J genes are TRBV6-5 and TRBJ2-3, with D possibly matching TRBD1 (6 bases). Germline V gene data show CDR1 as MNHEY and CDR2 as SVGAGI. Trimming stripped 10 bases from V and 4 bases from J, with 15 bases between. The CDR3 runs 13 residues. Written as DNA, the CDR3 is TGTGCCACCTTCCTCACAGGGTCAGATACGCAGTATTTT. Translated, it gives CATFLTGSDTQYF.

The rearrangement links TRBV6-5 to TRBJ1-2; D is perhaps TRBD1 (6 bases). The CDR3 runs to 15 residues. The germline gives CDR1 MNHEY, CDR2 SVGAGI. The V gene lost 0 bases and the J gene lost 4 bases, with 12 bases spanning the gap. The CDR3 loop reads CASSYSIGGGYGYTF. In DNA form, the CDR3 reads TGTGCCAGCAGTTACTCGATCGGGGGCGGCTATGGCTACACCTTC.

This clone occurred once. The V gene is TRBV5-8, the J gene TRBJ2-7; D gene ambiguous. Germline-derived CDR1 and CDR2 are SGHTS and YDEGEE. The V and J ends lost 3 bases and 1 base respectively, with 11 bases between them. CDR3 size: 14 residues. CDR3 nucleotides: TGTGCCAGCAGCTGGTGGGTGTCTTCCTACGAGCAGTACTTC. Translating it yields CASSWWVSSYEQYF.

The chain is built from TRBV28 and TRBJ2-1, with 7 positions matching TRBD2. Germline V CDR1 and CDR2: MDHEN, SYDVKM. This CDR3 region has 12 residues. V shed 8 bases and J 2 bases; nucleotides not matched to a gene: 0. In nucleotides, the CDR3 is TGTGCCAGCGGGGGGGCCTACAATGAGCAGTTCTTC. It is translated as CASGGAYNEQFF.

This rearrangement joins TRBV7-2 to TRBJ1-2, with D perhaps TRBD1 (5 bases). V was clipped by 4 bases and J by 4 bases, with 13 bases between them. Germline-derived CDR1 and CDR2 are SGHTA and FQGNSA. The CDR3 runs 14 residues. This chain's CDR3 is CASSSGTEIYGYTF. The CDR3 DNA reads as TGTGCCAGCAGCTCCGGGACGGAAATCTATGGCTACACCTTC.

This chain uses TRBV28 with TRBJ2-3; TRBD2 matches at 16 bases. V was clipped by 6 bases and J by 2 bases; unmatched bases: 8. Germline V gene sequence: CDR1 MDHEN, CDR2 SYDVKM. There are 18 residues in the CDR3. CDR3 amino acids: CASSGIGTSGGDTDTQYF. The CDR3 nucleotides are TGTGCCAGCAGCGGAATTGGGACTAGCGGGGGGGACACAGATACGCAGTATTTT.

CDR3 protein: CASSLTDIQPQHF. CDR3 bases: TGTGCCAGCAGCTTAACAGATATTCAGCCCCAGCATTTT. The chain carries TRBV7-2 and TRBJ1-5; D remains ambiguous. Trimming removed 2 bases from V and 6 bases from J, with 8 bases in between. The CDR3 runs to 13 residues. Per the germline V gene, CDR1 is SGHTA and CDR2 is FQGNSA.

The chain links TRBV2 to TRBJ1-4; tentatively, D is TRBD1 (5 bases). Trimming took 4 bases from V and 0 from J, leaving 12 bases between them. CDR1 is SNHLY, CDR2 FYNNEI, per germline. CDR3 length: 16 residues. Here the CDR3 reads CASSAPAQATNEKLFF. As DNA, the CDR3 is TGTGCCAGCAGTGCCCCCGCACAGGCAACTAATGAAAAACTGTTTTTT.

The chain is built from TRBV19 and TRBJ2-5; 10 nucleotides line up with TRBD1. Germline values: CDR1 LNHDA, CDR2 SQIVND (reference sequence). V was clipped by 5 bases and J by 5 bases; unmatched bases: 11. The CDR3 sequence is 16 residues long. CDR3 DNA sequence: TGTGCCAGTAGTCCGACGACAGGGGGCCGGAAGGAGACCCAGTACTTC. This sequence encodes CASSPTTGGRKETQYF. Looking up the rest from reference TRBV19 and TRBJ2-5 gives the full variable domain: DGGITQSPKYLFRKEGQNVTLSCEQNLNHDAMYWYRQDPGQGLRLIYYSQIVNDFQKGDIAEGYSVSREKKESFPLTVTSAQKNPTAFYLCASSPTTGGRKETQYFGPGTRLLVL.

V is TRBV5-6 and J is TRBJ1-5; D uncertain. The CDR3 contains 13 residues. Germline V gene sequence: CDR1 SGHDT, CDR2 YYEEEE. Trimming took off 4 bases at V and 5 bases at J, with 10 bases between the two ends. The CDR3 nucleotides read TGTGCCAGCAGCAACGGTCCATATCAGCCCCAGCATTTT. It encodes CASSNGPYQPQHF.

The chain has TRBV5-5 and TRBJ2-3; TRBD2 matches 14 bases. The CDR3 runs to 16 residues. CDR1 and CDR2 from the germline V gene are SGHKS and YYEKEE (reference sequence). Germline trimming cut 4 bases from V and 2 bases from J; bases unmatched to any gene: 3. As DNA, the CDR3 is TGTGCCAGCAGCAGGACTAGCGGGGGGCTCACAGATACGCAGTATTTT. Protein sequence: CASSRTSGGLTDTQYF.

The chain has TRBV28 and TRBJ1-2, with no clear D. In germline, CDR1 is MDHEN, CDR2 SYDVKM. There are 13 residues in the CDR3. With 6 bases removed from V and 8 bases from J, the gap between germline ends came to 16 bases. CDR3 nucleotide sequence: TGTGCCAGCAGAACCACGTCGATGGCCGGCTACACCTTC. Residues: CASRTTSMAGYTF.

The chain joins TRBV10-3 to TRBJ1-4; possibly TRBD1 for D (5 bases). CDR1 ENHRY and CDR2 SYGVKD come from the germline V gene. This CDR3 region has 13 residues. V was cut by 7 bases and J by 8 bases, with 14 bases left in between. CDR3 amino acids: CAIKAGGGEKLFF. CDR3 coding DNA: TGTGCCATCAAGGCTGGCGGGGGGGAAAAACTGTTTTTT.

V is TRBV4-1 and J is TRBJ2-3, with a possible D match to TRBD2 (7 bases). The germline V gene has CDR1 MGHRA and CDR2 YSYEKL. The CDR3 sequence is 16 residues long. V was pared by 2 bases and J by 1 base, with 13 bases between. The CDR3 DNA sequence: TGCGCCAGCAGCCAACAGTGGGGGGGCGGCACAGATACGCAGTATTTT. Its protein is CASSQQWGGGTDTQYF.

The chain couples TRBV10-1 to TRBJ2-1; no clear D. V lost 3 bases and J 15 bases, leaving 18 bases between the germline ends. The CDR3 loop spans 13 amino acids. Germline V gene sequence: CDR1 WNHNN, CDR2 SYGVQD (reference sequence). This chain's CDR3 is CASSDIPEYFLFF. CDR3 DNA: TGCGCCAGCAGTGACATCCCGGAATATTTTTTGTTCTTC.

The chain is built from TRBV7-2 and TRBJ1-2, with 8 bases matching TRBD1. The CDR3 extends over 14 amino acids. Trimming took 1 base from V and 2 from J; bases not matched to a gene: 0. The germline V gene encodes CDR1 SGHTA and CDR2 FQGNSA. The CDR3 sequence is CASSLGQGNYGYTF. CDR3 nucleotide sequence: TGTGCCAGCAGCTTAGGACAGGGGAACTATGGCTACACCTTC.